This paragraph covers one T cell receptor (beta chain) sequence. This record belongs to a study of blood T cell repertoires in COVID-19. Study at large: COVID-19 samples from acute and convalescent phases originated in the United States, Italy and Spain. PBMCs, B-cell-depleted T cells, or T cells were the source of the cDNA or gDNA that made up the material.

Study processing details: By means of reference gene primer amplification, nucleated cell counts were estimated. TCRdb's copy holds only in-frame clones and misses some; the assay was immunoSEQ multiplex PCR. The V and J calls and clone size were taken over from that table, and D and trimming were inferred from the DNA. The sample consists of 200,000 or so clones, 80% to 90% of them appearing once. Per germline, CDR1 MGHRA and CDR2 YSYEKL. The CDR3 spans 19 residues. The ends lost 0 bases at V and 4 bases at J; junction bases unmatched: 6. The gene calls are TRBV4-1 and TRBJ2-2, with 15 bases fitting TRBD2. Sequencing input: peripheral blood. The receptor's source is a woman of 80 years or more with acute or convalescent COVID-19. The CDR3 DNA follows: TGCGCCAGCAGCCAAGACTGGACTAGCGGGAGGGTAGTCACCGGGGAGCTGTTTTTT. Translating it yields CASSQDWTSGRVVTGELFF.